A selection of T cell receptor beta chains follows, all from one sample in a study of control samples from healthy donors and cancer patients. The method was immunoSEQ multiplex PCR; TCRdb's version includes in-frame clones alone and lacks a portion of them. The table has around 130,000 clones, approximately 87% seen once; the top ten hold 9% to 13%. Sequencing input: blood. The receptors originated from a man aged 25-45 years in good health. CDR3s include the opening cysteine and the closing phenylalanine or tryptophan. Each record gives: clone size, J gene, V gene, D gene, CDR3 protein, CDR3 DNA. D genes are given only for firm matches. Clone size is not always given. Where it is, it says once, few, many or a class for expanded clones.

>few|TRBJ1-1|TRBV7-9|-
CASSVARGDGAFF
TGTGCCAGCAGCGTTGCTCGAGGCGACGGAGCTTTCTTT
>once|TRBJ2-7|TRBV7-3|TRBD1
CASSLHPGQGGEQYF
TGTGCCAGCAGCCTACATCCGGGACAGGGAGGCGAGCAGTACTTC
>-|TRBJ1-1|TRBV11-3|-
CASSARRLPRAFF
TGTGCCAGCAGTGCGAGACGCCTCCCGAGGGCTTTCTTT
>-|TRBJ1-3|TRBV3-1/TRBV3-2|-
CASSQGGVSGNTIYF
TGTGCCAGCAGCCAGGGGGGGGTCTCTGGAAACACCATATATTTT
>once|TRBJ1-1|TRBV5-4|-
CASSWIGGNTEAFF
TGTGCCAGCAGCTGGATTGGGGGGAACACTGAAGCTTTCTTT
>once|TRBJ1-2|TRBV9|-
CASSLTGSYGYTF
TGTGCCAGCAGCCTCACAGGGAGCTATGGCTACACCTTC
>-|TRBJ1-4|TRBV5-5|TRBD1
CASSQQGAPNEKLFF
TGTGCCAGCAGCCAACAGGGGGCCCCTAATGAAAAACTGTTTTTT
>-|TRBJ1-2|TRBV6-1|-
CASSDGGFGYTF
TGTGCCAGCAGTGATGGAGGGTTTGGCTACACCTTC
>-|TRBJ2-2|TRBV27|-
CASSFMQGMAGELFF
TGTGCCAGCAGTTTTATGCAGGGGATGGCCGGGGAGCTGTTTTTT
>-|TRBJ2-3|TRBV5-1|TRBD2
CASSLGGSTDTQYF
TGCGCCAGCAGCCTCGGGGGGAGCACAGATACGCAGTATTTT
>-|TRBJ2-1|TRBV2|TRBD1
CASREQGARGNEQFF
TGTGCCAGCAGGGAACAGGGGGCGCGGGGCAATGAGCAGTTCTTC
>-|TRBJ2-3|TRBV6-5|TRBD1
CASNRGADTQYF
TGTGCCAGCAACAGGGGGGCAGATACGCAGTATTTT
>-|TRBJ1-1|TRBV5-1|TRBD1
CASSLDRGVKAFF
TGCGCCAGCAGCTTGGACAGGGGCGTGAAGGCTTTCTTT
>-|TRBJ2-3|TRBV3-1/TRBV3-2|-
CASSPRHHISTDTQYF
TGTGCCAGCAGCCCCCGACACCATATTAGCACAGATACGCAGTATTTT
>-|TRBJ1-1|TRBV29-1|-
CSVAGVNTEAFF
TGCAGCGTTGCCGGGGTGAACACTGAAGCTTTCTTT
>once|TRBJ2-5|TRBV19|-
CASSPRTSPGETQYF
TGTGCCAGTAGTCCCAGGACATCCCCTGGAGAGACCCAGTACTTC
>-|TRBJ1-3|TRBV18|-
CASSPLGSSSTSGNTIYF
TGTGCCAGCTCACCACTTGGCAGCTCGAGCACCTCTGGAAACACCATATATTTT
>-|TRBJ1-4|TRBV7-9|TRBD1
CASSLGQLTNEKLFF
TGTGCCAGCAGCTTGGGACAGCTGACTAATGAAAAACTGTTTTTT
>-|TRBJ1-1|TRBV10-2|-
CASSEGGSGTEAFF
TGCGCCAGCAGTGAGGGAGGGAGTGGCACTGAAGCTTTCTTT
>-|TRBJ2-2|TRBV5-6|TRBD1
CASSLGRQGETGELFF
TGTGCCAGCAGCCTGGGGCGGCAGGGGGAAACCGGGGAGCTGTTTTTT
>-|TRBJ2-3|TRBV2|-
CASSESRAGTDTQYF
TGTGCCAGCAGTGAGAGTCGGGCTGGGACAGATACGCAGTATTTT
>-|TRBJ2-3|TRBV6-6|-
CASSPSTDTQYF
TGTGCCAGCAGTCCCTCCACAGATACGCAGTATTTT
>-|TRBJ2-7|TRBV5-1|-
CASSLAAGNRPYEQYF
TGCGCCAGCAGCTTGGCGGCGGGAAACCGGCCCTACGAGCAGTACTTC
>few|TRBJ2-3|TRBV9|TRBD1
CASSVEGQAITQYF
TGTGCCAGCAGCGTAGAAGGACAGGCTATTACGCAGTATTTT
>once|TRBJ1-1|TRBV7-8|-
CASSFLPWNTEAFF
TGTGCCAGCAGCTTTTTACCCTGGAACACTGAAGCTTTCTTT
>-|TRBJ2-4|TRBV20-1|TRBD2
CSASRGGFENIQYF
TGCAGTGCTAGTCGCGGGGGGTTTGAAAACATTCAGTACTTC
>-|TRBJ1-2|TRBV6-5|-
CASSSRNYGYTF
TGTGCCAGCAGTTCTCGAAACTATGGCTACACCTTC
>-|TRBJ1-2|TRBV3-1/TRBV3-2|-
CASSQEAGTYGYTF
TGTGCCAGCAGCCAAGAAGCCGGGACCTATGGCTACACCTTC
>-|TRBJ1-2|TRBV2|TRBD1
CASRDRGNYGYTF
TGTGCCAGCCGGGACAGGGGGAACTATGGCTACACCTTC